This TCR beta chain stems from a study of T-cell memory formation after mild COVID-19. As for the study in general: Largely, the TCR clusters proved donor specific.

V trimming: 3 bases; J trimming: 6 bases; junction bases outside the gene matches: 16. Germline assignment: CDR1 SQVTM and CDR2 ANQGSEA. This CDR3 is 17 amino acids long. Each CDR3 protein gets one entry after TCRdb re-called the 5' RACE reads with MiXCR. The sample holds some 290,000 distinct CDR3 sequences, around 16% seen once. General study results and limits: Shrinking CD4+ clones were chiefly CM and EM; CD8+ ones were chiefly EMRA. Contracting clones, day 15 to 85, had balanced CD4/CD8, and later expanders favored CD4+.

As for this clonotype: Its antigen is not identified.

Source material: PBMCs or a T cell subset sorted from them (not recorded which). This clonotype originated in a man aged 18 to 35 who had mild COVID-19 (a few samples of this study predate the infection). Cell type and time point are not known. The V gene is TRBV29-1, the J gene TRBJ1-1, with 10 bases lining up with TRBD1. The CDR3: CSVELLISGQGFPEAFF. CDR3 nucleotides: TGCAGCGTTGAGTTATTAATCTCGGGACAGGGGTTCCCTGAAGCTTTCTTT.